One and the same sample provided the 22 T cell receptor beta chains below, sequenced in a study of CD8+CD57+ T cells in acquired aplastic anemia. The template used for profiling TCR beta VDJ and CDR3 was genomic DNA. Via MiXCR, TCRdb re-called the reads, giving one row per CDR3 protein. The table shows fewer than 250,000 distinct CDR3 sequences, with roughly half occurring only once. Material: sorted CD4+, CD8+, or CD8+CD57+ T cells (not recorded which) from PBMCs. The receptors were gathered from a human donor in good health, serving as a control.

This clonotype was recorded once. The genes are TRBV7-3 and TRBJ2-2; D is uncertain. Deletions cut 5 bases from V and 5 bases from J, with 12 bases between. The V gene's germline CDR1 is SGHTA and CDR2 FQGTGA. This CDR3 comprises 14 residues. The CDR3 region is CASSPLRKTGELFF. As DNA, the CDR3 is TGTGCCAGCAGCCCCCTAAGGAAGACCGGGGAGCTGTTTTTT.

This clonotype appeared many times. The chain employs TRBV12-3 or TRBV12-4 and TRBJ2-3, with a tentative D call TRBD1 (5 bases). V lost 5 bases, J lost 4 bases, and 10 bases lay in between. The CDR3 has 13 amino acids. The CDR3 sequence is CASSQIGADTQYF. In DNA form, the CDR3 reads TGTGCCAGCAGTCAGATAGGGGCAGATACGCAGTATTTT.

The CDR3 sequence is CASIGASGTGELFF. CDR3 nucleotides: TGCGCCAGCATAGGGGCTTCGGGCACCGGGGAGCTGTTTTTT. The chain combines TRBV10-1 with TRBJ2-2; TRBD1 might be the D (5 bases). V dropped 7 bases and J dropped 4 bases, with 13 bases sitting between them. The CDR3 is 14 residues long. Germline V CDR1 and CDR2: WNHNN, SYGVQD (reference sequence).

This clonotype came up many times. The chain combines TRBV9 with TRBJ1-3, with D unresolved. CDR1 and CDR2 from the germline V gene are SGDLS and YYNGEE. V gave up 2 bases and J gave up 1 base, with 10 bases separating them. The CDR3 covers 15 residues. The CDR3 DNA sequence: TGTGCCAGCAGCGTCCGGTCCGGGTCTGGAAACACCATATATTTT. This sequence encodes CASSVRSGSGNTIYF.

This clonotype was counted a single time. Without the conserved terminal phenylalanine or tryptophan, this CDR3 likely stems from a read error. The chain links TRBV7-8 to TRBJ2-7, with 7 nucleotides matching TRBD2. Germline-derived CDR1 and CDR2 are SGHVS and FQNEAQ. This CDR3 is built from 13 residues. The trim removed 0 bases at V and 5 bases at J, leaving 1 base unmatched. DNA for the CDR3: TGTGCCAGCAGCTTAGCACGGGGGGACGAGCAGTACCTC. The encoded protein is CASSLARGDEQYL.

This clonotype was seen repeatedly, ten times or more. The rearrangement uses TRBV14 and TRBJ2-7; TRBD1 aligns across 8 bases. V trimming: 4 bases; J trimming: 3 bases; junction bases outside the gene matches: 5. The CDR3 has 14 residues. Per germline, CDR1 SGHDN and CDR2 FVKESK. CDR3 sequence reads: CASSPRTGNYEQYF. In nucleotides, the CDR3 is TGTGCCAGCAGCCCCCGGACAGGGAACTACGAGCAGTACTTC. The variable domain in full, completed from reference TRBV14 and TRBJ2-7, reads EAGVTQFPSHSVIEKGQTVTLRCDPISGHDNLYWYRRVMGKEIKFLLHFVKESKQDESGMPNNRFLAERTGGTYSTLKVQPAELEDSGVYFCASSPRTGNYEQYFGPGTRLTVT.

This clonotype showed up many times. The CDR3 coding sequence is TGTGCCAGCAGCCCAGGGACAGTCAAGTCGTATGGCTACACCTTC. Residues: CASSPGTVKSYGYTF. The chain uses TRBV6-1 and TRBJ1-2, with 7 bases lining up with TRBD1. The CDR3 sequence is 15 residues long. Trimming took 6 bases from V and 5 from J; bases not matched to a gene: 12. The germline CDR1 and CDR2 sequences are MNHNS and SASEGT.

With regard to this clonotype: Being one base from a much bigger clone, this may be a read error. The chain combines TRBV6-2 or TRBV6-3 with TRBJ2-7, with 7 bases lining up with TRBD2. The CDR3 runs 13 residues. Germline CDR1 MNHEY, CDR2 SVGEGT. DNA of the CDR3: TGTGCCAGCAGTTTGGGGGGGACCTACGAGCGGTACTTC. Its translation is CASSLGGTYERYF.

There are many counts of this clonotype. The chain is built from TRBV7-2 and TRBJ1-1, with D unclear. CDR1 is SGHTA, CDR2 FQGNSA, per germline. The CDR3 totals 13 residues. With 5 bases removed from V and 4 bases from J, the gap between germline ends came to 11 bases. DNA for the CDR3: TGTGCCAGCAGCCTATCCTTGGGCACTGAAGCTTTCTTT. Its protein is CASSLSLGTEAFF.

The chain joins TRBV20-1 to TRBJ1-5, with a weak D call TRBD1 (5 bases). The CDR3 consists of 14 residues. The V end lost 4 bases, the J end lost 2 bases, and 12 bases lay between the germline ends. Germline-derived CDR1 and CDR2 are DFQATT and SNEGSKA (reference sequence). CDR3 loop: CSAIPRAGNQPQHF. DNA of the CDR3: TGCAGTGCTATACCCAGGGCGGGCAATCAGCCCCAGCATTTT.

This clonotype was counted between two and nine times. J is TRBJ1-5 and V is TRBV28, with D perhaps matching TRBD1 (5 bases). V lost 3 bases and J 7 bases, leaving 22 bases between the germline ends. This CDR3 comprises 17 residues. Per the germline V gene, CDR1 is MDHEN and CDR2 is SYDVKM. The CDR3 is CASSFRGGQRGLQPQHF. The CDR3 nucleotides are TGTGCCAGCAGTTTCCGGGGAGGACAAAGGGGCCTACAGCCCCAGCATTTT. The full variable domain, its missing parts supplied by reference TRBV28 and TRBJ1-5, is DVKVTQSSRYLVKRTGEKVFLECVQDMDHENMFWYRQDPGLGLRLIYFSYDVKMKEKGDIPEGYSVSREKKERFSLILESASTNQTSMYLCASSFRGGQRGLQPQHFGDGTRLSIL.

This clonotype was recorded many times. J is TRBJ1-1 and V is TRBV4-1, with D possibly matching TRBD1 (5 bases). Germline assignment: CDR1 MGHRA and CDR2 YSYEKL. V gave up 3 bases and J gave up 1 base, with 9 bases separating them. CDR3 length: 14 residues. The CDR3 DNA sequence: TGCGCCAGCAGCCATCGGGACCCGAACACTGAAGCTTTCTTT. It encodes CASSHRDPNTEAFF.

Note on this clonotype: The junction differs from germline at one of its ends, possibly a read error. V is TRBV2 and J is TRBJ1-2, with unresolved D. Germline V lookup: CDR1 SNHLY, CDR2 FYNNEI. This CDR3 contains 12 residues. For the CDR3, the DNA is TGTGCCAGCAGCCCGAACTACTACGGCTACACCTTC. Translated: CASSPNYYGYTF.

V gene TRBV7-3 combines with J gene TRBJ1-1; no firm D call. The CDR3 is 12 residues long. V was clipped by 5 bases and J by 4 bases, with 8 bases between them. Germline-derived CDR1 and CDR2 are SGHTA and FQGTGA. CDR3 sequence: CASSLRVTEAFF. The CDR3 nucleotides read TGTGCCAGCAGCCTGCGGGTCACTGAAGCTTTCTTT.

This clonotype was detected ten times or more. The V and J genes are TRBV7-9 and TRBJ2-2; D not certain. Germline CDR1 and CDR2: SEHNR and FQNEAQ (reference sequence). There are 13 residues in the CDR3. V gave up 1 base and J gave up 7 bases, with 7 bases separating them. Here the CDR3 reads CASSLEGFGELFF. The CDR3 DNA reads TGTGCCAGCAGCTTAGAGGGATTCGGGGAGCTGTTTTTT.

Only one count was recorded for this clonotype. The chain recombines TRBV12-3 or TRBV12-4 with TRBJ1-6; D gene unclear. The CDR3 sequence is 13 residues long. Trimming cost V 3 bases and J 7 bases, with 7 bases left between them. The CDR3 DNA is TGTGCCAGCAGTTTCGGCTACAATTCACCCCTCCACTTT. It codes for CASSFGYNSPLHF.

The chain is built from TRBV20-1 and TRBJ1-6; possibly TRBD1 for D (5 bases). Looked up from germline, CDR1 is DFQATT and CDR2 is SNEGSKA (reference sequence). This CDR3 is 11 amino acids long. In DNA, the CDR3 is TGCAGCTTAGGGGTAAATTCACCCCTCCACTTT. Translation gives CSLGVNSPLHF.

The CDR3, as DNA: TGTGCCACCGGACAGAGCTCCTACGAGCAGTACTTC. Translated, it gives CATGQSSYEQYF. The rearrangement uses TRBV2 and TRBJ2-7, with a possible D match to TRBD1 (6 bases). The CDR3 extends over 12 amino acids. Looked up from germline, CDR1 is SNHLY and CDR2 is FYNNEI. Trimming stripped 10 bases from V and 0 bases from J, with 10 bases between.

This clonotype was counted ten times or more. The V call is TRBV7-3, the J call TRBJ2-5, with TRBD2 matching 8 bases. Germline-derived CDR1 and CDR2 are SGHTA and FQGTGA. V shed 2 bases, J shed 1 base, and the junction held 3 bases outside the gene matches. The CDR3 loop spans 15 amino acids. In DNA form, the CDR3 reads TGTGCCAGCAGCTTAGCGAGCGGGGGCCAAGAGACCCAGTACTTC. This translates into CASSLASGGQETQYF.

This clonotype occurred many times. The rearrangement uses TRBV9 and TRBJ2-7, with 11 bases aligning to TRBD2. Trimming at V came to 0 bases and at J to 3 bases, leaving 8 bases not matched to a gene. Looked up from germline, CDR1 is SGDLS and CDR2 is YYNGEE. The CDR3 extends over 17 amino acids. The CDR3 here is CASSVAGLAGGNYEQYF. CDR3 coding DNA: TGTGCCAGCAGCGTAGCGGGTCTAGCGGGGGGTAACTACGAGCAGTACTTC.

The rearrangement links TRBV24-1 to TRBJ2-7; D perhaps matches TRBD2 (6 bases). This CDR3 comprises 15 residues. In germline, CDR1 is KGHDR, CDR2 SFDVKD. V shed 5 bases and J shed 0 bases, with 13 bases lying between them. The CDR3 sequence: CATSVGGVISYEQYF. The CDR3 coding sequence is TGTGCCACCAGTGTTGGCGGGGTAATCTCCTACGAGCAGTACTTC.

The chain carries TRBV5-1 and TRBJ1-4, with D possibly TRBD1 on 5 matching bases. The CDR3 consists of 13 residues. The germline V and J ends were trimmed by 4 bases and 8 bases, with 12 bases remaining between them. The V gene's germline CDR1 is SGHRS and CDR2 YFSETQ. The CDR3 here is CASSRDVGEKLFF. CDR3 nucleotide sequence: TGCGCCAGCAGCCGGGACGTTGGGGAAAAACTGTTTTTT.